This TCR beta chain emerged from a study of control samples from healthy donors and cancer patients (dated by TCRdb to the early 2020s). Library preparation was by the immunoSEQ multiplex PCR assay. Drawn from immuneACCESS, this table holds only the in-frame rearrangements with V and J called that TCRdb kept. Clones are partly lost; checked studies trace under half to an unresolved V gene and leave the rest unexplained. This sample is represented by around 80,000 clones; about 88% of them were singletons. Together, the top ten hold 5.7% of the sample. Comments on this clone: Its antigen is currently not known. Within one base of it there is no much larger clone, and no base qualities were kept.

V trim: 5 bases; J trim: 2 bases; unmatched bases: 9. CDR1 is given as SGHTA and CDR2 as FQGNSA, both from the germline V gene. The CDR3 contains 16 residues, cysteine and phenylalanine counted. The read is trimmed to its CDR3 DNA, 48 bases read in frame from base 1. The receptor was derived from a woman aged 50 to 65 in good health. Sequences were obtained from blood. The rearrangement joined TRBV7-2 to TRBJ1-2; 9 junctional bases match TRBD1. The CDR3 corresponds to CASSISSGQGNYGYTF. The bases read TGTGCCAGCAGCATCAGCTCGGGACAGGGAAACTATGGCTACACCTTC.